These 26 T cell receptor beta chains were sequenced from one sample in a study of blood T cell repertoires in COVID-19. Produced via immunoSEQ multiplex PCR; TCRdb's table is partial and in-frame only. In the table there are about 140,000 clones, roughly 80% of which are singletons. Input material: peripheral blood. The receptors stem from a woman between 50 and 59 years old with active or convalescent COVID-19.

CDR3: CASRLLGQGGNQPQHF. CDR3 nucleotides: TGTGCCAGCCGCCTTTTGGGACAGGGAGGCAATCAGCCCCAGCATTTT. This chain connects TRBV2 to TRBJ1-5, with 9 nucleotides matching TRBD1. J gave up 2 bases and V 8 bases, and 10 bases lay outside the gene matches. There are 16 residues in the CDR3. Germline CDR1 reads SNHLY; CDR2 reads FYNNEI.

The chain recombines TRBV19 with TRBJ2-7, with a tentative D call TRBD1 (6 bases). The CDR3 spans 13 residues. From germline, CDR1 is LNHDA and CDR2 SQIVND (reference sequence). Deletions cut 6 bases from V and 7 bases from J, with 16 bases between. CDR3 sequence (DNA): TGTGCCAGTAGCCGAGGACAGACCCCTGAGCAGTACTTC. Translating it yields CASSRGQTPEQYF. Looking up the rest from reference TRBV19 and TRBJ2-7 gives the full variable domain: DGGITQSPKYLFRKEGQNVTLSCEQNLNHDAMYWYRQDPGQGLRLIYYSQIVNDFQKGDIAEGYSVSREKKESFPLTVTSAQKNPTAFYLCASSRGQTPEQYFGPGTRLTVT.

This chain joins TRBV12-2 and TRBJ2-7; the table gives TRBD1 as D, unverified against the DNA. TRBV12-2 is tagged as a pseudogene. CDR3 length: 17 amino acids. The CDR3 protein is CASRLALIGGPTYEQYF. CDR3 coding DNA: TGTGCAAGTCGCTTAGCACTTATAGGGGGCCCGACCTACGAGCAGTACTTC.

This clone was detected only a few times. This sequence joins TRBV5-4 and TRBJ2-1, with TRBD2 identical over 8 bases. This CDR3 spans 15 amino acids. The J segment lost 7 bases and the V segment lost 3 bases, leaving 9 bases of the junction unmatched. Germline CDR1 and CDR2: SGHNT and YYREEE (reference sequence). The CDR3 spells CASSSVAGSLNEQFF. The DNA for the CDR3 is TGTGCCAGCAGCTCGGTAGCGGGATCACTTAATGAGCAGTTCTTC.

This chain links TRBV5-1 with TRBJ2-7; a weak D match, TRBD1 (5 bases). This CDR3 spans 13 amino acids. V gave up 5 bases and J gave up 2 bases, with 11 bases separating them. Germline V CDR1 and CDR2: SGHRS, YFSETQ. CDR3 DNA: TGCGCCAGCAGGGACACAGTGACCTACGAGCAGTACTTC. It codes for CASRDTVTYEQYF. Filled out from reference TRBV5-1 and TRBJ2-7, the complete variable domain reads KAGVTQTPRYLIKTRGQQVTLSCSPISGHRSVSWYQQTPGQGLQFLFEYFSETQRNKGNFPGRFSGRQFSNSRSEMNVSTLELGDSALYLCASRDTVTYEQYFGPGTRLTVT.

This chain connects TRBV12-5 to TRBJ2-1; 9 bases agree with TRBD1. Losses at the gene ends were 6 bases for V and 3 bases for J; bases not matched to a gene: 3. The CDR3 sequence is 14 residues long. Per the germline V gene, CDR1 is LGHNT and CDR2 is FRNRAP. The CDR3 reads CASGGTGSYNEQFF. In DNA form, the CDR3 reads TGTGCTAGTGGAGGGACAGGGAGCTACAATGAGCAGTTCTTC.

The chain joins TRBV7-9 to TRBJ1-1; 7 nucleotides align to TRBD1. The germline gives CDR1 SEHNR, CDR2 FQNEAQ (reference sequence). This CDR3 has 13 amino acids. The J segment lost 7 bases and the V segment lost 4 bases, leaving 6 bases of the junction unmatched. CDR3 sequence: CASSSGGRFEAFF. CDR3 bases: TGTGCCAGCAGCTCAGGGGGACGGTTTGAAGCTTTCTTT.

CDR3 loop: CASRGGIFLTNYGYTF. DNA for the CDR3: TGTGCCAGCAGGGGCGGGATATTCCTAACTAACTATGGCTACACCTTC. The chain employs TRBV2 and TRBJ1-2; D call uncertain. CDR1 SNHLY and CDR2 FYNNEI come from the germline V gene. V shed 6 bases and J shed 0 bases, with 17 bases lying between them. The CDR3 is 16 residues long.

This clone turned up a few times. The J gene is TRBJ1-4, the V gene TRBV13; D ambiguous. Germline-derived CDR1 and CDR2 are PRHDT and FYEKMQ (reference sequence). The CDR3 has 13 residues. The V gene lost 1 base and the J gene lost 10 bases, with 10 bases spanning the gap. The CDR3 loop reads CASSLASVGKLFF. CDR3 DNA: TGTGCCAGCAGCTTAGCTTCGGTTGGAAAACTGTTTTTT.

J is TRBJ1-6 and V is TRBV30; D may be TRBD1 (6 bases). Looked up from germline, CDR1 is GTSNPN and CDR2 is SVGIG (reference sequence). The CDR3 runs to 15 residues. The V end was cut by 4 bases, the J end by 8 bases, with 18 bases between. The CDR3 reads CAWTTGGKSHSPLHF. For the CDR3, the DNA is TGTGCCTGGACGACGGGGGGCAAATCCCATTCACCCCTCCACTTT. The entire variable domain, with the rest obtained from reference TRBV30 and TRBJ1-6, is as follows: SQTIHQWPATLVQPVGSPLSLECTVEGTSNPNLYWYRQAAGRGLQLLFYSVGIGQISSEVPQNLSASRPQDRQFILSSKKLLLSDSGFYLCAWTTGGKSHSPLHFGNGTRLTVT.

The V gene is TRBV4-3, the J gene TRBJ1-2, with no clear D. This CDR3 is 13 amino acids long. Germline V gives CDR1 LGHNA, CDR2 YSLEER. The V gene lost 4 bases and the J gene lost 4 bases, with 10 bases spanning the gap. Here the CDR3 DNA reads TGCGCCAGCAGCCCCAGCGGACCCTATGGCTACACCTTC. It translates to CASSPSGPYGYTF.

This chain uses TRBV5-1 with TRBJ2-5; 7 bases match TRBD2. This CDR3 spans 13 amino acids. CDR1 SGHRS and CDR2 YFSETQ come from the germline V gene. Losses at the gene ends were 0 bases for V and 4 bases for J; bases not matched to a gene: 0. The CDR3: CASSLGGGETQYF. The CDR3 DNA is TGCGCCAGCAGCTTGGGCGGGGGAGAGACCCAGTACTTC.

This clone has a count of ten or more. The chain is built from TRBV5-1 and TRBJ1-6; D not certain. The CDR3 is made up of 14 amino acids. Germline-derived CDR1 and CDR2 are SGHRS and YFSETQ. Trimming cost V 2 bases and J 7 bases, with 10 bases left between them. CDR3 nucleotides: TGCGCCAGCAGCTTTGGTGAGAGGAATTCACCCCTCCACTTT. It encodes CASSFGERNSPLHF.

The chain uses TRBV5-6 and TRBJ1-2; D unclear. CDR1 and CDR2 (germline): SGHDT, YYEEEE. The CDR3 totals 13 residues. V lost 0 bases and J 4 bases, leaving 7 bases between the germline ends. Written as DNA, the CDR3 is TGTGCCAGCAGCTTGGAAACACGCTATGGCTACACCTTC. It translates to CASSLETRYGYTF.

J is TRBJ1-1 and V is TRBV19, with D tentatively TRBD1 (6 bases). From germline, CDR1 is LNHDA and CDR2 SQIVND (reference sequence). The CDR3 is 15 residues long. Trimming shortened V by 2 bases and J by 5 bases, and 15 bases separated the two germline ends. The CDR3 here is CASSIRGAGVTEAFF. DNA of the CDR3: TGTGCCAGTAGTATACGAGGGGCAGGGGTAACTGAAGCTTTCTTT.

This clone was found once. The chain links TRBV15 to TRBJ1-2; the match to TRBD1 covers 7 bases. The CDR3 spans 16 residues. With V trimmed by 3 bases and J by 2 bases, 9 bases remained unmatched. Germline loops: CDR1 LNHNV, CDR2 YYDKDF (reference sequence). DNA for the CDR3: TGTGCCACCAGCAGGAGGGGGACAGATGAAAACTATGGCTACACCTTC. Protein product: CATSRRGTDENYGYTF.

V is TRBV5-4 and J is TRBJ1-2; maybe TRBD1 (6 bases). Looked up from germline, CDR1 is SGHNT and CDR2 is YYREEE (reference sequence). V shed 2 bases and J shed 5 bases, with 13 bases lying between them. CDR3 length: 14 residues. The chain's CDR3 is CASSFGDKRYGYTF. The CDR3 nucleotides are TGTGCCAGCAGCTTTGGGGACAAACGATATGGCTACACCTTC. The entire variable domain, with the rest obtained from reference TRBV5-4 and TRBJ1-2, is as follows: ETGVTQSPTHLIKTRGQQVTLRCSSQSGHNTVSWYQQALGQGPQFIFQYYREEENGRGNFPPRFSGLQFPNYSSELNVNALELDDSALYLCASSFGDKRYGYTFGSGTRLTVV.

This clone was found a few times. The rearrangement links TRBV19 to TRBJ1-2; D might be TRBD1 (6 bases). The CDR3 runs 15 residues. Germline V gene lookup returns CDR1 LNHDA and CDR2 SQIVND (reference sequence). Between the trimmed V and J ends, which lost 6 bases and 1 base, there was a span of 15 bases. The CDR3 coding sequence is TGTGCCAGTAGCCCACGGGACACACTTAACTATGGCTACACCTTC. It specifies CASSPRDTLNYGYTF.

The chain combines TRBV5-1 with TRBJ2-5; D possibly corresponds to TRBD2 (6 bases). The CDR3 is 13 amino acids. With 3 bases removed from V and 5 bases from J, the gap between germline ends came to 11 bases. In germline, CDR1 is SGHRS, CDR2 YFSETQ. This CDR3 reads CASSSVGGETQYF. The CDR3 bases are TGCGCCAGCAGCTCGGTAGGAGGGGAGACCCAGTACTTC.

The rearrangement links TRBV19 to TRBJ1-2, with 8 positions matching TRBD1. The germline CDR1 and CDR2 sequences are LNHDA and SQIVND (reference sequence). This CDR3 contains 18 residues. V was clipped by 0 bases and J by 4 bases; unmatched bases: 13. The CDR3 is CASSIDRNRGARGYGYTF. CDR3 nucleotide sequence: TGTGCCAGTAGTATAGATAGAAACAGGGGGGCCCGCGGCTATGGCTACACCTTC.

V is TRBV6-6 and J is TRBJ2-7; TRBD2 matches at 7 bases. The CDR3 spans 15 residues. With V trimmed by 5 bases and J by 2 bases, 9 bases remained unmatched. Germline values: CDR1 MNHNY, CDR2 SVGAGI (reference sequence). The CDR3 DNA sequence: TGTGCCAGCAGTGAGCCCACTAGCGACCCCTACGAGCAGTACTTC. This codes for CASSEPTSDPYEQYF.

The CDR3 spells CAWGGQSNEKLFF. The DNA of the CDR3 is TGTGCCTGGGGGGGACAGTCTAATGAAAAACTGTTTTTT. This sequence joins TRBV30 and TRBJ1-4; 7 bases are a match to TRBD1. This CDR3 has 13 residues. CDR1 GTSNPN and CDR2 SVGIG come from the germline V gene (reference sequence). After removal of 5 bases from V and 3 bases from J, the junction contained 3 bases not matched to a gene.

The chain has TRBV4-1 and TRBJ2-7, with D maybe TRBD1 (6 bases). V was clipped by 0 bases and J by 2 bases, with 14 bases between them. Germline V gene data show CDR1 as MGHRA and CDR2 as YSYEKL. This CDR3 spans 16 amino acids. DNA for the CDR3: TGCGCCAGCAGCCAAGATTGGACAGCTCAACCCTACGAGCAGTACTTC. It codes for CASSQDWTAQPYEQYF.

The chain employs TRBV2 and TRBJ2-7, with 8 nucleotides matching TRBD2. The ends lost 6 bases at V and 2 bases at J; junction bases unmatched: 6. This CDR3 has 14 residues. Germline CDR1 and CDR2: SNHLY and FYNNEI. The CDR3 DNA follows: TGTGCCAGCAGGCCCGGGGGGGCCGCCTACGAGCAGTACTTC. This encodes CASRPGGAAYEQYF.

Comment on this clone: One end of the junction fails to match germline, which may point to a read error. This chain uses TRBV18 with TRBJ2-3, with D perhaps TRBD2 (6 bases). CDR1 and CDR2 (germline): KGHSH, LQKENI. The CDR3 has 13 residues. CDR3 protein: CASSPRRAETQYF. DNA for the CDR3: TGTGCCAGCTCACCACGGAGGGCAGAGACGCAGTATTTT.

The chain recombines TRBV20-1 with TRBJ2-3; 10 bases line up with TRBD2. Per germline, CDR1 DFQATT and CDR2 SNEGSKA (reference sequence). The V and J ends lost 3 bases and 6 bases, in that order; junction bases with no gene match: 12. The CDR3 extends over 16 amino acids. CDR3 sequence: CSASRLAGASGDTQYF. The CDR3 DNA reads TGCAGTGCTAGTCGGCTAGCGGGGGCCTCGGGGGATACGCAGTATTTT.